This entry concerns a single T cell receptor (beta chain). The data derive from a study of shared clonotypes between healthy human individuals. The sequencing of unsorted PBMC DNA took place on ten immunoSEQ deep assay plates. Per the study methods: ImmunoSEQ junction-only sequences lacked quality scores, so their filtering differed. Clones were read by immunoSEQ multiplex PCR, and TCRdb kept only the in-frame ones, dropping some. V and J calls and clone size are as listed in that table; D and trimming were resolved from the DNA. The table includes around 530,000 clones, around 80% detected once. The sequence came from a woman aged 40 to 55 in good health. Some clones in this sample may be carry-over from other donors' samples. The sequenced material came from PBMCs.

For the CDR3, the DNA is TGTGCCTGGAGTCGGAGAGCAGGATTAAATTCACCCCTCCACTTT. Translated, it gives CAWSRRAGLNSPLHF. V usage is TRBV30 and J usage is TRBJ1-6; D call uncertain. The CDR3 covers 15 residues. Trimming took off 2 bases at V and 7 bases at J, with 15 bases between the two ends. Germline-derived CDR1 and CDR2 are GTSNPN and SVGIG (reference sequence).